This TCR beta chain was identified during a study of identical twins. Findings of the study overall: Without tracking the same donors, conclusions rested on cross-sectional statistical analysis.

This clonotype has only a few counts. The target antigen is unknown. MiXCR was run by TCRdb on the 5' RACE reads, yielding one entry per CDR3 protein. The repertoire has 750,000 to 950,000 distinct CDR3 sequences, 12% of them found once; the top ten carry roughly 1.5%. The CDR3 loop spans 15 amino acids. Germline assignment: CDR1 PRHDT and CDR2 FYEKMQ (reference sequence). V lost 6 bases to trimming and J lost 2 bases, with 15 bases between them. These data are also associated with another study on yellow fever vaccine responses in identical twins.

Sequenced input: PBMCs. The chain couples TRBV13 to TRBJ2-3; D remains unclear. The origin of this receptor is a woman between 18 and 29 years old in good health. The CDR3 bases are TGTGCCAGCAGTAAGGACCAAGCCCCCACAGATACGCAGTATTTT. Translated, it gives CASSKDQAPTDTQYF. Combining the CDR3 with reference TRBV13 and TRBJ2-3 gives the whole variable domain AAGVIQSPRHLIKEKRETATLKCYPIPRHDTVYWYQQGPGQDPQFLISFYEKMQSDKGSIPDRFSAQQFSDYHSELNMSSLELGDSALYFCASSKDQAPTDTQYFGPGTRLTVL.